A single sample gave rise to the 20 T cell receptor beta chains below, sequenced in a study of shared clonotypes between healthy human individuals. This table comes from immunoSEQ multiplex PCR, and its TCRdb copy is limited to in-frame clones, with some not included. The sample has 950,000 to 1,300,000 clones, about 76% seen once. Material for sequencing was memory CD4+ T cells sorted from blood. The sample's subset: CD45RA-negative fraction. These receptors were collected from a man aged 18-30 years in good health.

There are a few counts of this clone. The chain links TRBV10-1 to TRBJ1-5; D is undetermined. Trimming stripped 5 bases from V and 6 bases from J, with 5 bases between. CDR1 WNHNN and CDR2 SYGVQD come from the germline V gene (reference sequence). The CDR3 contains 11 residues. CDR3 nucleotides: TGCGCCAGCAGTCGGAGTCAGCCCCAGCATTTT. The encoded protein is CASSRSQPQHF.

The chain uses TRBV9 and TRBJ2-3; D is tentatively TRBD1 or TRBD2 (6 bases each). This CDR3 comprises 16 residues. Trimming stripped 0 bases from V and 8 bases from J, with 19 bases between. Germline values: CDR1 SGDLS, CDR2 YYNGEE. The CDR3 sequence: CASSVEGGASGATQYF. In nucleotides, the CDR3 is TGTGCCAGCAGCGTAGAGGGGGGAGCCTCCGGCGCTACGCAGTATTTT.

The chain uses TRBV5-4 and TRBJ2-1; TRBD1 is a possible D gene (5 bases). The CDR3 is made up of 15 amino acids. Germline-derived CDR1 and CDR2 are SGHNT and YYREEE (reference sequence). V gave up 4 bases and J gave up 4 bases, with 15 bases separating them. The CDR3 is CASSKDRPLYNEQFF. In nucleotides, the CDR3 is TGTGCCAGCAGCAAAGACAGACCTCTTTACAATGAGCAGTTCTTC.

The genes are TRBV18 and TRBJ2-7, with TRBD1 identical over 8 bases. CDR1 and CDR2 (germline): KGHSH, LQKENI. The V and J ends lost 8 bases and 3 bases, in that order; junction bases with no gene match: 3. The CDR3 is made up of 12 amino acids. CDR3 DNA sequence: TGTGCCAGCCTAGGACAGGGCTACGAGCAGTACTTC. Its translation: CASLGQGYEQYF. Full variable domain (rest looked up from reference TRBV18 and TRBJ2-7): NAGVMQNPRHLVRRRGQEARLRCSPMKGHSHVYWYRQLPEEGLKFMVYLQKENIIDESGMPKERFSAEFPKEGPSILRIQQVVRGDSAAYFCASLGQGYEQYFGPGTRLTVT.

The chain is built from TRBV6-5 and TRBJ1-6; tentative D call: TRBD1 (5 bases). The CDR3 totals 14 residues. Trimming pared 0 bases from V and 8 bases from J, leaving 8 bases between. Germline V gene sequence: CDR1 MNHEY, CDR2 SVGAGI. The CDR3 DNA reads TGTGCCAGCAGTTACTCAGGGACTCATTCACCCCTCCACTTT. Encoded protein: CASSYSGTHSPLHF.

J is TRBJ2-3 and V is TRBV10-3; 7 bases match TRBD2. This CDR3 spans 16 amino acids. Germline V CDR1 and CDR2: ENHRY, SYGVKD. V was pared by 0 bases and J by 0 bases, with 3 bases of the junction left unmatched. The chain's CDR3 is CAISESGGTSTDTQYF. In DNA, the CDR3 is TGTGCCATCAGTGAGTCCGGGGGGACTAGCACAGATACGCAGTATTTT.

The chain carries TRBV13 and TRBJ2-2; possibly TRBD2 for D (5 bases). Germline CDR1 reads PRHDT; CDR2 reads FYEKMQ (reference sequence). This CDR3 has 15 residues. V gave up 6 bases and J gave up 7 bases, with 18 bases separating them. The CDR3 region has the DNA TGTGCCAGCAGTCCCAAATGGACTTCTGGCGGGGAGCTGTTTTTT. This codes for CASSPKWTSGGELFF.

V and J are TRBV12-2 and TRBJ1-1. TRBV12-2 is termed a pseudogene. The CDR3 length is 15 residues. CDR3 in amino acids: CASRYWAGAPTEAFF. The CDR3 nucleotides read TGTGCAAGTCGCTATTGGGCGGGGGCCCCCACTGAAGCTTTCTTT.

The chain recombines TRBV18 with TRBJ2-1; D possibly corresponds to TRBD2 (6 bases). This CDR3 spans 15 amino acids. The germline gives CDR1 KGHSH, CDR2 LQKENI. V lost 1 base, J lost 0 bases, and 7 bases lay in between. The CDR3 region is CASSPRTTSYNEQFF. The DNA for the CDR3 is TGTGCCAGCTCACCACGGACTACCTCCTACAATGAGCAGTTCTTC.

The V call is TRBV30, the J call TRBJ2-7; perhaps TRBD2 as D (5 bases). V lost 5 bases and J 4 bases, leaving 12 bases between the germline ends. CDR1 and CDR2 from the germline V gene are GTSNPN and SVGIG (reference sequence). The CDR3 spans 12 residues. CDR3 nucleotide sequence: TGTGCCTGGCGGGGTCCAGTTTACGAGCAGTACTTC. Protein product: CAWRGPVYEQYF.

This clone was picked up a small number of times. The chain combines TRBV25-1 with TRBJ1-6, with TRBD1 identical over 7 bases. Germline values: CDR1 MGHDK, CDR2 SYGVNS. This CDR3 has 16 residues. Trimming cost V 1 base and J 7 bases; bases outside gene matches: 7. The CDR3 sequence: CASSESRQGENSPLHF. Written as DNA, the CDR3 is TGTGCCAGCAGTGAATCGAGGCAGGGGGAGAATTCACCCCTCCACTTT.

This clone came up a few times. The sample contains more than one DNA sequence encoding this CDR3. The chain employs TRBV7-2 and TRBJ2-1; 8 positions match TRBD2. V was clipped by 5 bases and J by 2 bases; unmatched bases: 2. Looked up from germline, CDR1 is SGHTA and CDR2 is FQGNSA. This CDR3 has 14 residues. The CDR3 loop reads CASSQGLAYNEQFF. The DNA for the CDR3 is TGTGCCAGCAGCCAGGGACTAGCCTACAATGAGCAGTTCTTC. Full variable domain (missing parts from reference TRBV7-2 and TRBJ2-1): GAGVSQSPSNKVTEKGKDVELRCDPISGHTALYWYRQSLGQGLEFLIYFQGNSAPDKSGLPSDRFSAERTGGSVSTLTIQRTQQEDSAVYLCASSQGLAYNEQFFGPGTRLTVL.

CDR3 protein: CASSPPRGMGTDTQYF. In DNA, the CDR3 is TGTGCCAGCTCACCACCGCGGGGGATGGGCACAGATACGCAGTATTTT. This chain joins TRBV18 and TRBJ2-3; 7 bases map to TRBD2. There are 16 residues in the CDR3. The trim removed 0 bases at V and 1 base at J, leaving 4 bases unmatched. CDR1 KGHSH and CDR2 LQKENI come from the germline V gene.

This clone showed up just a few times. The chain employs TRBV28 and TRBJ1-3, with D tentatively TRBD1 (6 bases). The V end was cut by 4 bases, the J end by 0 bases, with 13 bases between. Per germline, CDR1 MDHEN and CDR2 SYDVKM. The CDR3 totals 16 residues. CDR3 sequence (DNA): TGTGCCAGCAGTTCGGTACAAGGGGGCTCTGGAAACACCATATATTTT. It encodes CASSSVQGGSGNTIYF.

V usage is TRBV5-1 and J usage is TRBJ2-1, with 13 bases fitting TRBD2. The V gene's germline CDR1 is SGHRS and CDR2 YFSETQ. CDR3 length: 14 amino acids. With 6 bases clipped from V and 8 bases from J, the junction kept 5 bases outside the gene matches. Here the CDR3 DNA reads TGCGCCAGCACCTGGACTAGCGGGGGTTATGAGCAGTTCTTC. It specifies CASTWTSGGYEQFF. Full variable domain (missing parts from reference TRBV5-1 and TRBJ2-1): KAGVTQTPRYLIKTRGQQVTLSCSPISGHRSVSWYQQTPGQGLQFLFEYFSETQRNKGNFPGRFSGRQFSNSRSEMNVSTLELGDSALYLCASTWTSGGYEQFFGPGTRLTVL.

This clone was recorded only once. The chain carries TRBV9 and TRBJ2-5; 7 bases are shared with TRBD2. CDR1 and CDR2 from the germline V gene are SGDLS and YYNGEE. J was trimmed by 1 base and V by 0 bases; bases with no gene match: 6. This CDR3 is built from 16 residues. The CDR3 DNA sequence: TGTGCCAGCAGCGTAGGGGCTAGCGGACTCCAAGAGACCCAGTACTTC. Protein sequence: CASSVGASGLQETQYF.

V usage is TRBV28 and J usage is TRBJ2-7; the D gene is possibly TRBD1 (5 bases). There are 15 residues in the CDR3. The V end lost 4 bases, the J end lost 1 base, and 14 bases lay between the germline ends. Germline-derived CDR1 and CDR2 are MDHEN and SYDVKM. The CDR3 region is CASSSPGKGSYEQYF. In DNA form, the CDR3 reads TGTGCCAGCAGTTCCCCAGGTAAGGGGTCCTACGAGCAGTACTTC. Complete variable domain (other parts from reference TRBV28 and TRBJ2-7): DVKVTQSSRYLVKRTGEKVFLECVQDMDHENMFWYRQDPGLGLRLIYFSYDVKMKEKGDIPEGYSVSREKKERFSLILESASTNQTSMYLCASSSPGKGSYEQYFGPGTRLTVT.

The chain joins TRBV25-1 to TRBJ2-3, with 9 bases lining up with TRBD2. CDR1 is MGHDK and CDR2 is SYGVNS in the germline V gene. The V segment lost 2 bases and the J segment 3 bases; nucleotides outside the gene matches: 6. CDR3 size: 16 residues. The CDR3 region is CASSERWLAGTDTQYF. CDR3 nucleotide sequence: TGTGCCAGCAGTGAAAGGTGGCTAGCGGGGACAGATACGCAGTATTTT.

The chain employs TRBV14 and TRBJ2-3, with D unclear. Trimming removed 0 bases at V and 0 bases at J, with 7 bases between. This CDR3 contains 15 residues. CDR1 and CDR2 (germline): SGHDN, FVKESK. The CDR3 spells CASSQDKRSTDTQYF. CDR3 bases: TGTGCCAGCAGCCAAGATAAGAGGAGCACAGATACGCAGTATTTT. Variable domain in full (rest from reference TRBV14 and TRBJ2-3): EAGVTQFPSHSVIEKGQTVTLRCDPISGHDNLYWYRRVMGKEIKFLLHFVKESKQDESGMPNNRFLAERTGGTYSTLKVQPAELEDSGVYFCASSQDKRSTDTQYFGPGTRLTVL.

This clone was seen once. The V and J genes are TRBV2 and TRBJ2-7, with TRBD1 matching 9 bases. CDR3 length equals 14 residues. Germline V gene sequence: CDR1 SNHLY, CDR2 FYNNEI. V lost 6 bases, J lost 6 bases, and 9 bases stayed unmatched. For the CDR3, the DNA is TGTGCCAGCAGAGCCCCGGGACAGGGTACCGAGCAGTACTTC. Translating gives CASRAPGQGTEQYF. The full variable domain, rest sourced from reference TRBV2 and TRBJ2-7, is EPEVTQTPSHQVTQMGQEVILRCVPISNHLYFYWYRQILGQKVEFLVSFYNNEISEKSEIFDDQFSVERPDGSNFTLKIRSTKLEDSAMYFCASRAPGQGTEQYFGPGTRLTVT.